The 21 T cell receptor beta chains below were found in one sample sequenced in a study of beta chain features in type 1 diabetes. The investigators reverse transcribed all of the isolated RNA, so they sequenced expressed TCRB transcripts. Using immunoSEQ multiplex PCR, the repertoire was profiled, and TCRdb retains in-frame clones only, with some absent. This table holds around 310,000 clones, approximately 11% found once. Sequences were obtained from naive CD4+ T cells from blood. The receptor source for this set is a woman in her thirties in good health.

This clone showed up just a few times. The chain is built from TRBV7-9 and TRBJ2-5; TRBD2 is a possible D gene (6 bases). The CDR3 is made up of 16 amino acids. Deletions cut 5 bases from V and 3 bases from J, with 19 bases between. Germline V gives CDR1 SEHNR, CDR2 FQNEAQ (reference sequence). CDR3: CASSRGTRTEKETQYF. CDR3 nucleotide sequence: TGTGCCAGCAGCCGGGGGACCCGGACGGAGAAAGAGACCCAGTACTTC.

The sample holds a few counts of this clone. The gene calls are TRBV5-4 and TRBJ2-3; D perhaps matches TRBD2 (6 bases). CDR1 and CDR2 (germline): SGHNT, YYREEE (reference sequence). V lost 3 bases and J lost 0, with 11 bases in between. The CDR3 is 15 residues long. In nucleotides, the CDR3 is TGTGCCAGCAGCTCAACCGGGACTAGCACAGATACGCAGTATTTT. As protein: CASSSTGTSTDTQYF.

The chain employs TRBV4-2 and TRBJ2-7; 7 bases map to TRBD2. The CDR3 is 15 amino acids. CDR1 and CDR2 (germline): LGHNA, YNFKEQ. Unmatched junction bases numbered 7, after V lost 1 base and J lost 4 bases. The CDR3 DNA is TGTGCCAGCAGCCAAGGGTCGGCTAGCGGTTACGAGCAGTACTTC. It codes for CASSQGSASGYEQYF.

CDR3 DNA: TGTGCCAGCAGTACGGACGGGACTCCTCTCAATCAGCCCCAGCATTTT. Translation gives CASSTDGTPLNQPQHF. The rearrangement joins TRBV28 to TRBJ1-5, with a possible D match to TRBD1 (5 bases). Germline-derived CDR1 and CDR2 are MDHEN and SYDVKM. Between the trimmed V and J ends, which lost 5 bases and 3 bases, there was a span of 17 bases. The CDR3 totals 16 residues.

The chain links TRBV28 to TRBJ1-1; 9 bases agree with TRBD1. The V and J ends lost 1 base and 7 bases, in that order; junction bases with no gene match: 7. This CDR3 has 15 amino acids. In germline, CDR1 is MDHEN, CDR2 SYDVKM. CDR3 in DNA: TGTGCCAGCAGTTTATTACAGGGGGCAAGGGATGAAGCTTTCTTT. It encodes CASSLLQGARDEAFF. The whole variable domain, remainder taken from reference TRBV28 and TRBJ1-1, is DVKVTQSSRYLVKRTGEKVFLECVQDMDHENMFWYRQDPGLGLRLIYFSYDVKMKEKGDIPEGYSVSREKKERFSLILESASTNQTSMYLCASSLLQGARDEAFFGQGTRLTVV.

This clone has a handful of counts. The genes are TRBV5-1 and TRBJ1-1; a weak D match, TRBD1 (5 bases). The germline V gene encodes CDR1 SGHRS and CDR2 YFSETQ. The CDR3 length is 14 residues. The V and J ends lost 4 bases and 0 bases respectively, with 10 bases between them. DNA for the CDR3: TGCGCCAGCAGCAAGGACACCCTGAACACTGAAGCTTTCTTT. Translated: CASSKDTLNTEAFF.

V usage is TRBV7-3 and J usage is TRBJ2-3, with a tentative D call TRBD2 (6 bases). Trimming cost V 1 base and J 3 bases, with 8 bases left between them. The CDR3 totals 14 residues. In germline, CDR1 is SGHTA, CDR2 FQGTGA. For the CDR3, the DNA is TGTGCCAGCAGCTTAAGGAGGGAAACAGATACGCAGTATTTT. The encoded protein is CASSLRRETDTQYF.

V and J are TRBV28 and TRBJ1-2; possibly TRBD1 for D (5 bases). This CDR3 comprises 11 residues. CDR1 MDHEN and CDR2 SYDVKM come from the germline V gene. With 10 bases removed from V and 3 bases from J, the gap between germline ends came to 9 bases. The CDR3: CATRQYYGYTF. CDR3 DNA: TGTGCCACACGACAGTACTATGGCTACACCTTC.

This clone was detected a few times. The genes are TRBV5-1 and TRBJ2-1, with 13 positions matching TRBD2. The CDR3 extends over 16 amino acids. The trim removed 3 bases at V and 9 bases at J, leaving 9 bases unmatched. The germline CDR1 and CDR2 sequences are SGHRS and YFSETQ. The CDR3: CASSSHTGLAGSEQFF. The DNA for the CDR3 is TGCGCCAGCAGCTCCCATACGGGACTAGCGGGATCTGAGCAGTTCTTC.

There are a few counts of this clone. The chain links TRBV4-2 to TRBJ2-3; 8 bases align to TRBD2. Germline V gene lookup returns CDR1 LGHNA and CDR2 YNFKEQ. Trimming cost V 4 bases and J 0 bases; bases outside gene matches: 6. The CDR3 length is 16 residues. The CDR3 nucleotides are TGTGCCAGCAGCCCCAGGGCTAGCGGGAGCACAGATACGCAGTATTTT. Translating it yields CASSPRASGSTDTQYF.

The chain is built from TRBV6-6 and TRBJ2-7; 7 bases fit TRBD2. The V gene's germline CDR1 is MNHNY and CDR2 SVGAGI (reference sequence). Trimming removed 6 bases from V and 0 bases from J; junction bases left unmatched: 8. The CDR3 sequence is 15 residues long. The DNA for the CDR3 is TGTGCCAGCAGCTGGGGACTACTGAGCTCCTACGAGCAGTACTTC. Translation gives CASSWGLLSSYEQYF.

This clone was detected a few times. The V call is TRBV29-1, the J call TRBJ1-1; 7 bases align to TRBD1. V lost 0 bases to trimming and J lost 5 bases; unmatched junction nucleotides: 6. Germline loops: CDR1 SQVTM, CDR2 ANQGSEA. CDR3 length: 14 amino acids. CDR3 DNA: TGCAGCGTTGAAGATTTTGAGGGGGCTACTGAAGCTTTCTTT. This codes for CSVEDFEGATEAFF.

This clone was seen a handful of times. V is TRBV28 and J is TRBJ2-5; a possible D gene is TRBD2 (6 bases). The J call could be wrong; TRBJ2-7 is a better fit for the DNA end. CDR3 length: 14 residues. CDR1 MDHEN and CDR2 SYDVKM come from the germline V gene. The chain's CDR3 is CASSYPGLSYEQYF. In DNA form, the CDR3 reads TGTGCCAGCAGTTATCCGGGACTTAGTTACGAGCAGTACTTC.

The rearrangement links TRBV5-6 to TRBJ2-6, with TRBD1 as a possible D gene (5 bases). Germline CDR1 is SGHDT and CDR2 is YYEEEE. This CDR3 contains 15 residues. V was shortened by 0 bases and J by 2 bases, with 6 bases between the two germline ends. CDR3 coding DNA: TGTGCCAGCAGCTTGGGCAGGGCTGGGGCCAACGTCCTGACTTTC. Translation gives CASSLGRAGANVLTF. Drawing the rest from reference TRBV5-6 and TRBJ2-6, the complete variable domain is DAGVTQSPTHLIKTRGQQVTLRCSPKSGHDTVSWYQQALGQGPQFIFQYYEEEERQRGNFPDRFSGHQFPNYSSELNVNALLLGDSALYLCASSLGRAGANVLTFGAGSRLTVL.

Only a few counts were recorded for this clone. Other DNA sequences in this sample translate to the same CDR3. The chain couples TRBV5-1 to TRBJ2-5; D possibly corresponds to TRBD2 (5 bases). Germline CDR1 reads SGHRS; CDR2 reads YFSETQ. The CDR3 is 14 residues long. V was pared by 2 bases and J by 1 base, with 9 bases between. The CDR3 reads CASSLGGGQETQYF. In nucleotides, the CDR3 is TGCGCCAGCAGCTTAGGAGGAGGCCAAGAGACCCAGTACTTC.

This clone was counted only a few times. V and J are TRBV5-1 and TRBJ2-4, with a possible D match to TRBD2 (5 bases). This CDR3 comprises 16 residues. Trimming shortened V by 0 bases and J by 4 bases, and 14 bases separated the two germline ends. Per germline, CDR1 SGHRS and CDR2 YFSETQ. The CDR3 loop reads CASSLVEGVLKNIQYF. The CDR3 DNA sequence: TGCGCCAGCAGCTTGGTCGAGGGAGTCCTAAAAAACATTCAGTACTTC.

This clone was seen a few times. The chain links TRBV9 to TRBJ1-4, with a possible D match to TRBD1 (6 bases). This CDR3 has 15 residues. The V end was cut by 4 bases, the J end by 5 bases, with 15 bases between. The germline V gene has CDR1 SGDLS and CDR2 YYNGEE. The CDR3 sequence is CASSPETGTNEKLFF. For the CDR3, the DNA is TGTGCCAGCAGCCCAGAGACAGGAACAAATGAAAAACTGTTTTTT.

This clone was seen a few times. The chain joins TRBV7-9 to TRBJ2-7; a weak D match, TRBD1 (6 bases). V shed 3 bases and J shed 6 bases, with 6 bases lying between them. The CDR3 contains 11 residues. Germline lookup yields CDR1 SEHNR and CDR2 FQNEAQ (reference sequence). In DNA form, the CDR3 reads TGTGCCAGCAGCTTGACAGGCGAGCAGTACTTC. Translation gives CASSLTGEQYF.

In this sample, this clone turned up a few times. The chain carries TRBV30 and TRBJ2-2; tentative D call: TRBD1 (6 bases). The V gene's germline CDR1 is GTSNPN and CDR2 SVGIG (reference sequence). This CDR3 is 16 amino acids long. Trimming removed 5 bases at V and 7 bases at J, with 23 bases between. The CDR3 sequence: CAWDSRGRGLRGELFF. Here the CDR3 DNA reads TGTGCCTGGGACTCTAGGGGGAGAGGACTTCGCGGGGAGCTGTTTTTT.

This clone was seen a few times. This chain links TRBV6-5 with TRBJ2-7, with D maybe TRBD2 (5 bases). Deletions cut 0 bases from V and 2 bases from J, with 14 bases between. The CDR3 length is 16 residues. From germline, CDR1 is MNHEY and CDR2 SVGAGI. This CDR3 is CASSYSTPRAPYEQYF. The CDR3 DNA follows: TGTGCCAGCAGTTACTCTACTCCGCGGGCCCCCTACGAGCAGTACTTC.

The J gene is TRBJ1-1, the V gene TRBV27; 8 nucleotides agree with TRBD1. The trim removed 5 bases at V and 8 bases at J, leaving 4 bases unmatched. The CDR3 runs to 12 residues. The germline CDR1 and CDR2 sequences are MNHEY and SMNVEV (reference sequence). CDR3 protein: CASSPRDREAFF. CDR3 in DNA: TGTGCCAGCAGTCCACGGGACAGGGAAGCTTTCTTT.